This record covers a single TCR beta chain. Its matching antigen is unknown. Here immunoSEQ multiplex PCR was the method, and the copy in TCRdb shows in-frame clones only, minus some. The data hold roughly 300,000 clones, with roughly 89% observed a single time. These data come from a study of Ad26.COV2.S vaccination and SARS-CoV-2 variants. The overall study: Recipients of Ad26.COV2.S got it intramuscularly, once or twice 56 days apart. Study results and caveats: Using TCR breadth and depth analyses may have led to underestimated total T cell responses.

Germline V gene data show CDR1 as SGHVS and CDR2 as FQNEAQ. The germline V and J ends were trimmed by 1 base and 1 base, with 7 bases remaining between them. The CDR3 spans 14 residues. The treatment here: roughly 18 received Ad26.COV2.S at low or high dose, single or two shots; roughly five received placebo; per-sample allocation not given. Collection of samples fell on day 63 after the first vaccine or placebo injection. This vaccine is an Ad26 vector that expresses the Wuhan-strain SARS-CoV-2 spike. This specimen was peripheral blood, taken in a trial of Ad26.COV2.S vaccine versus placebo. This TCR was recovered from a person between 18 and 65 years old who received the Ad26.COV2.S COVID-19 vaccine or a placebo. This chain joins TRBV7-8 and TRBJ1-1; D not resolved. CDR3 protein: CASSLVTGNTEAFF. DNA for the CDR3: TGTGCCAGCAGCTTAGTAACGGGGAACACTGAAGCTTTCTTT.